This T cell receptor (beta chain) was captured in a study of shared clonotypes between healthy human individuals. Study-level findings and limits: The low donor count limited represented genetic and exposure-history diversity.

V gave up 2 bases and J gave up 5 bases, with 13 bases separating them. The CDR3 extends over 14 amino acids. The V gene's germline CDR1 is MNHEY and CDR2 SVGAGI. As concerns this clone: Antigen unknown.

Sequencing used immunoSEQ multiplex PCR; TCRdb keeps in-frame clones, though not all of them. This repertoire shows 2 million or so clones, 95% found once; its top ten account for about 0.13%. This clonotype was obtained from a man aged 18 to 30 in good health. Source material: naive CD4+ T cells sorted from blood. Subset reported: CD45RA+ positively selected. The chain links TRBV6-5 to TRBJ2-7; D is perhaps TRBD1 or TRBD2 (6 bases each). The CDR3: CASSYQGRGDEQYF. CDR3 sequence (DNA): TGTGCCAGCAGTTACCAGGGTAGGGGGGACGAGCAGTACTTC.